The 27 T cell receptor beta chains presented below share a single source sample, sequenced in a study of blood T cell repertoires in COVID-19. TCRdb's copy holds only in-frame clones and misses some; the assay was immunoSEQ multiplex PCR. The table has approximately 350,000 clones, 91% seen once. The sequenced material came from peripheral blood. These receptors were taken from a woman between 18 and 30 years old who had recovered from COVID-19.

The CDR3 coding sequence is TGCAGCGTTGATATATTCGGGACAGGGGACTCAGTTGAGTATGGCTACACCTTC. It is translated as CSVDIFGTGDSVEYGYTF. The chain carries TRBV29-1 and TRBJ1-2, with 10 positions matching TRBD1. Germline assignment: CDR1 SQVTM and CDR2 ANQGSEA. The CDR3 covers 18 residues. Germline trimming cut 3 bases from V and 5 bases from J; bases unmatched to any gene: 18.

The gene calls are TRBV29-1 and TRBJ2-5, with 7 bases lining up with TRBD2. The J segment lost 0 bases and the V segment lost 2 bases, leaving 3 bases of the junction unmatched. The CDR3 sequence is 14 residues long. The germline CDR1 and CDR2 sequences are SQVTM and ANQGSEA. CDR3 DNA: TGCAGCGTTGAAAGTGGGAGGGACCAAGAGACCCAGTACTTC. Protein product: CSVESGRDQETQYF.

This clone was seen only once. CDR3 region: CASSLEVTGADTQYF. The CDR3 nucleotides read TGTGCCAGCAGCTTAGAAGTAACGGGGGCAGATACGCAGTATTTT. The chain couples TRBV7-2 to TRBJ2-3; D may be TRBD2 (6 bases). The CDR3 loop spans 15 amino acids. The ends were cut back, 1 base at V and 4 bases at J, with 12 bases in the middle. The V gene's germline CDR1 is SGHTA and CDR2 FQGNSA.

The J gene is TRBJ1-1, the V gene TRBV19, with a tentative D call TRBD1 (6 bases). The germline CDR1 and CDR2 sequences are LNHDA and SQIVND (reference sequence). The CDR3 runs 15 residues. With 5 bases removed from V and 1 base from J, the gap between germline ends came to 14 bases. CDR3 in amino acids: CASSAYRDPNTEAFF. The CDR3 DNA is TGTGCCAGTAGTGCCTACAGGGATCCGAACACTGAAGCTTTCTTT.

The V gene is TRBV11-3, the J gene TRBJ2-1; D unclear. The V end lost 0 bases, the J end lost 7 bases, and 13 bases lay between the germline ends. The CDR3 extends over 15 amino acids. The germline V gene encodes CDR1 SGHNT and CDR2 YENEEA. DNA of the CDR3: TGTGCCAGCAGCTTAGATGGCGGAGTTGGAAATGAGCAGTTCTTC. Amino acid sequence: CASSLDGGVGNEQFF.

This clone was detected a few times. The chain joins TRBV14 to TRBJ1-2; D not certain. Germline V lookup: CDR1 SGHDN, CDR2 FVKESK. The V and J ends lost 5 bases and 7 bases respectively, with 11 bases between them. The CDR3 loop spans 12 amino acids. DNA of the CDR3: TGTGCCAGCAGCAAGCGGTCTTCTGGCTACACCTTC. Translated: CASSKRSSGYTF.

The rearrangement links TRBV5-4 to TRBJ1-1; TRBD1 matches at 12 bases. The CDR3 is 17 residues long. The germline V gene has CDR1 SGHNT and CDR2 YYREEE (reference sequence). Trimming took 4 bases from V and 4 from J; bases not matched to a gene: 11. CDR3 sequence reads: CASSPPGTGGGGTEAFF. In DNA form, the CDR3 reads TGTGCCAGCAGCCCCCCCGGGACAGGGGGCGGGGGCACTGAAGCTTTCTTT.

The rearrangement joins TRBV3-1 (or the pseudogene TRBV3-2) to TRBJ2-1; D might be TRBD1 (5 bases). V dropped 0 bases and J dropped 8 bases, with 20 bases sitting between them. Germline assignment: CDR1 LGHDT and CDR2 YNNKEL (reference sequence). The CDR3 contains 17 residues. CDR3 sequence (DNA): TGTGCCAGCAGCCAAGAAATCTCAGGGCCATTCGGACATGAGCAGTTCTTC. Translated: CASSQEISGPFGHEQFF.

This clone has a single count. The rearrangement uses TRBV4-3 and TRBJ1-4; 7 bases fit TRBD1. Germline V gene data show CDR1 as LGHNA and CDR2 as YSLEER. V was pared by 1 base and J by 5 bases, with 1 base of the junction left unmatched. The CDR3 covers 14 residues. The CDR3 DNA sequence: TGCGCCAGCAGCCAAGTCAGGGGGAATGAAAAACTGTTTTTT. This sequence encodes CASSQVRGNEKLFF.

The V call is TRBV10-3, the J call TRBJ1-1; tentatively, D is TRBD1 (5 bases). V lost 3 bases and J lost 4, with 12 bases in between. This CDR3 contains 14 residues. Per germline, CDR1 ENHRY and CDR2 SYGVKD. The CDR3 loop reads CAISDTGGGTEAFF. The CDR3 DNA follows: TGTGCCATCAGTGATACGGGGGGGGGCACTGAAGCTTTCTTT.

The rearrangement links TRBV27 to TRBJ2-1; D not certain. CDR3 size: 13 residues. V lost 2 bases, J lost 9 bases, and 11 bases lay in between. CDR1 and CDR2 (germline): MNHEY, SMNVEV (reference sequence). CDR3 nucleotide sequence: TGTGCCAGCAGTTTAAATTCCGTCGGTGAGCAGTTCTTC. Its protein product is CASSLNSVGEQFF.

V and J are TRBV10-3 and TRBJ2-5; TRBD2 agrees at 8 bases. Germline V gene data show CDR1 as ENHRY and CDR2 as SYGVKD. The CDR3 extends over 16 amino acids. V lost 3 bases and J lost 5; bases outside the gene matches: 11. This chain's CDR3 is CAISERGRPDRETQYF. The CDR3 coding sequence is TGTGCCATCAGTGAACGCGGGAGGCCCGACAGGGAGACCCAGTACTTC.

V and J are TRBV7-7 and TRBJ1-6; D is possibly TRBD1 (6 bases). The length of the CDR3 is 17 residues. With 4 bases removed from V and 11 bases from J, the gap between germline ends came to 24 bases. Germline values: CDR1 SSHAT, CDR2 FNYEAQ (reference sequence). CDR3: CASSSASGERDKAPLHF. For the CDR3, the DNA is TGTGCCAGCAGCTCGGCGTCAGGGGAAAGAGACAAGGCACCCCTCCACTTT.

The chain is built from TRBV6-5 and TRBJ2-5; the D is unclear. CDR1 and CDR2 (germline): MNHEY, SVGAGI. V lost 0 bases, J lost 5 bases, and 10 bases lay in between. The CDR3 runs to 14 residues. CDR3 region: CASSYSSSSETQYF. As DNA, the CDR3 is TGTGCCAGCAGTTACTCGTCCTCGTCGGAGACCCAGTACTTC.

J is TRBJ1-2 and V is TRBV12-3 or TRBV12-4; D might be TRBD1 (5 bases). The CDR3 contains 13 residues. V dropped 5 bases and J dropped 6 bases, with 13 bases sitting between them. In nucleotides, the CDR3 is TGTGCCAGCAGTCTAGAGCGGGGCGATGGCTACACCTTC. Translating gives CASSLERGDGYTF.

The rearrangement joins TRBV19 to TRBJ2-1, with 8 bases matching TRBD2. This CDR3 is 16 amino acids long. In germline, CDR1 is LNHDA, CDR2 SQIVND (reference sequence). With 5 bases clipped from V and 7 bases from J, the junction kept 13 bases outside the gene matches. The CDR3 region is CASSAEEREQVNEQFF. The CDR3 bases are TGTGCCAGTAGTGCCGAAGAGCGGGAGCAAGTAAATGAGCAGTTCTTC.

The rearrangement links TRBV6-2 or TRBV6-3 to TRBJ2-7, with D tentatively TRBD1 (5 bases). Germline V gene sequence: CDR1 MNHEY, CDR2 SVGEGT. V shed 2 bases and J shed 2 bases, with 7 bases lying between them. The CDR3 has 13 amino acids. The CDR3 protein is CASSYDSTYEQYV. Written as DNA, the CDR3 is TGTGCCAGCAGTTACGACAGCACCTACGAGCAGTACGTC.

This clone was observed a few times. The chain is built from TRBV3-1 (or the pseudogene TRBV3-2) and TRBJ1-1, with D uncertain. The length of the CDR3 is 14 residues. Germline assignment: CDR1 LGHDT and CDR2 YNNKEL (reference sequence). The V and J ends lost 3 bases and 1 base respectively, with 9 bases between them. CDR3 sequence (DNA): TGTGCCAGCAGCCAGGTAAGACAGAACACTGAAGCTTTCTTT. It translates to CASSQVRQNTEAFF.

J is TRBJ2-3 and V is TRBV7-9; TRBD2 agrees at 11 bases. This CDR3 region has 15 residues. Germline loops: CDR1 SEHNR, CDR2 FQNEAQ (reference sequence). Losses at the gene ends were 8 bases for V and 4 bases for J; bases not matched to a gene: 8. CDR3: CASLQVAGGPDTQYF. For the CDR3, the DNA is TGTGCCAGCCTTCAAGTAGCGGGAGGGCCAGATACGCAGTATTTT.

The V and J genes are TRBV5-1 and TRBJ2-5; tentatively, D is TRBD2 (7 bases). The CDR3 covers 16 residues. The V end lost 5 bases, the J end lost 4 bases, and 21 bases lay between the germline ends. Germline V gene sequence: CDR1 SGHRS, CDR2 YFSETQ. The CDR3 bases are TGCGCCAGCAGATCTGGAGGGGGGGTCGAAGGAGAGACCCAGTACTTC. This codes for CASRSGGGVEGETQYF.

The chain couples TRBV21-1 to TRBJ2-7; the table gives TRBD2 as D, unverified against the DNA. TRBV21-1 is termed a pseudogene. The CDR3 length is 19 residues. Written as DNA, the CDR3 is TGTGCCAGCGACAAGTGGCGCCTCTTGGTGGGGGAGTGGACTAGCAAGCAGTACGTC. This translates into CASDKWRLLVGEWTSKQYV.

The rearrangement uses TRBV14 and TRBJ1-2, with D possibly matching TRBD1 (5 bases). The CDR3 sequence is 18 residues long. From germline, CDR1 is SGHDN and CDR2 FVKESK. With 5 bases removed from V and 3 bases from J, the gap between germline ends came to 25 bases. The CDR3 DNA follows: TGTGCCAGCAGCGACTCTAGGGGCGTCGCGATTTTGGACTATGGCTACACCTTC. It translates to CASSDSRGVAILDYGYTF.

This rearrangement joins TRBV7-9 to TRBJ1-2, with a tentative D call TRBD1 (5 bases). Germline V lookup: CDR1 SEHNR, CDR2 FQNEAQ (reference sequence). With 3 bases removed from V and 0 bases from J, the gap between germline ends came to 17 bases. This CDR3 spans 17 amino acids. For the CDR3, the DNA is TGTGCCAGCAGCTTTGGGATTAGACAGATAGCTAACTATGGCTACACCTTC. It codes for CASSFGIRQIANYGYTF.

This chain uses TRBV4-3 with TRBJ2-1; D possibly corresponds to TRBD2 (6 bases). Trimming removed 4 bases from V and 6 bases from J, with 13 bases in between. The CDR3 spans 14 residues. Germline V CDR1 and CDR2: LGHNA, YSLEER. The CDR3 region has the DNA TGCGCCAGCAGCCGGGGACTTCTGCTCAATGAGCAGTTCTTC. The encoded protein is CASSRGLLLNEQFF.

The chain is built from TRBV5-1 and TRBJ2-5; 10 bases agree with TRBD2. Germline V gene data show CDR1 as SGHRS and CDR2 as YFSETQ. The CDR3 spans 16 residues. The ends lost 4 bases at V and 5 bases at J; junction bases unmatched: 11. Here the CDR3 DNA reads TGCGCCAGCAGCAATTCTAGACTAGCGGGCGCCGAGACCCAGTACTTC. Amino acids: CASSNSRLAGAETQYF.

The rearrangement uses TRBV12-5 and TRBJ1-3; D remains ambiguous. The CDR3 has 15 amino acids. CDR1 and CDR2 from the germline V gene are LGHNT and FRNRAP. V lost 3 bases and J lost 0, with 9 bases in between. CDR3 DNA: TGTGCTAGTGGTTTTGAGGAAAACTCTGGAAACACCATATATTTT. As protein: CASGFEENSGNTIYF.

V is TRBV18 and J is TRBJ1-2; 10 nucleotides agree with TRBD1. The CDR3 covers 16 residues. Germline V gene lookup returns CDR1 KGHSH and CDR2 LQKENI. With V trimmed by 3 bases and J by 2 bases, 6 bases remained unmatched. The CDR3 protein is CASSPTGQGMNYGYTF. The DNA for the CDR3 is TGTGCCAGCTCACCCACGGGACAGGGGATGAACTATGGCTACACCTTC.